This TCR beta chain was identified during a study of T-cell memory formation after mild COVID-19. TCRdb redid the calling of the 5' RACE reads with MiXCR, one entry per CDR3 protein. Of hundreds of thousands of distinct CDR3 sequences detected, roughly 13% appear once; the ten largest clones hold about 20%. CDR3 length: 14 amino acids. Per the germline V gene, CDR1 is LNHNV and CDR2 is YYDKDF (reference sequence). The V and J ends lost 4 bases and 7 bases respectively, with 16 bases between them. The chain carries TRBV15 and TRBJ1-2; no clear D gene. The origin of this receptor is a man aged 18 to 30 who had mild COVID-19 (a few samples of this study predate the infection). Cell type and time point are not known. Sequencing input: PBMCs or a T cell subset sorted from them (not recorded which). The CDR3 bases are TGTGCCACCAGCATGATCGGGGTTATAGGTGGCTACACCTTC. It is translated as CATSMIGVIGGYTF.